This TCR beta chain comes out of a study of control samples from healthy donors and cancer patients. Repertoires were generated with immunoSEQ multiplex PCR, while TCRdb's copy carries only in-frame clones and drops some. Of fewer than 90,000 clones in the sample, 84% were seen once. The germline V gene has CDR1 SEHNR and CDR2 FQNEAQ (reference sequence). This CDR3 region has 13 residues. The V and J ends lost 6 bases and 6 bases respectively, with 13 bases between them. The TCR comes from a man aged 45-65 years in good health. Source material: blood. The V gene is TRBV7-9, the J gene TRBJ2-3; possible D gene TRBD2, 5 bases. CDR3 protein: CASRRGISDTQYF. In nucleotides, the CDR3 is TGTGCCAGCAGGAGAGGGATCTCCGATACGCAGTATTTT.